The sequence of this T cell receptor beta chain was determined in a study of vaccination and CD4 T cells after COVID-19. The V end lost 0 bases, the J end lost 6 bases, and 9 bases lay between the germline ends. The CDR3 runs to 14 residues. Sequenced with the Oncomine TCR Beta short-read assay was DNA taken from cultured CD4+ T cells. TCRdb passed the PCR reads through MiXCR, listing each CDR3 protein once. The sample shows 10,000 to 15,000 distinct CDR3 sequences, about 65% of them seen only once. As for treatment: approximately 9-day PBMC culture with coronavirus spike peptide pools or control peptides (ViraFEST assay). Negative-selection isolation of CD4+ T cells was performed after roughly nine days of culture. This clonotype appeared a few times. The antigen is undetermined.

V gene TRBV12-3 or TRBV12-4 combines with J gene TRBJ1-5; D unresolved. Sequencing was performed on CD4+ T cells from blood, cultured in vitro. The receptor was isolated from a human donor who had recovered from COVID-19. The DNA for the CDR3 is TGTGCCAGCAGTTTAGCAGGGATTGGTCAGCCCCAGCATTTT. It codes for CASSLAGIGQPQHF.